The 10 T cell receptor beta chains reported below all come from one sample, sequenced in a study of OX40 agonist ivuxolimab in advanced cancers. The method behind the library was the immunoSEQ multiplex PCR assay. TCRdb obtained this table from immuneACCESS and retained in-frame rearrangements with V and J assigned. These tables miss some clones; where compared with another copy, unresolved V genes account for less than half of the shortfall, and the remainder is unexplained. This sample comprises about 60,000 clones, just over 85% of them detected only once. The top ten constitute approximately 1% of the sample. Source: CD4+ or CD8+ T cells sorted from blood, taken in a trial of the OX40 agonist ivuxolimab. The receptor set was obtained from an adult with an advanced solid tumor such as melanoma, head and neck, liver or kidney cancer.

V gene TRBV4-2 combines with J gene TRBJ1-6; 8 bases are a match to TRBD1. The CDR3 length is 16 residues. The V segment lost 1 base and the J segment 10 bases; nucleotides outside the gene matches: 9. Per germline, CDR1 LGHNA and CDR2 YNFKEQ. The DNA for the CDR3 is TGTGCCAGCAGCCAAGCAGGGGGCGATGTACGGTCACCCCTCCACTTT. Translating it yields CASSQAGGDVRSPLHF.

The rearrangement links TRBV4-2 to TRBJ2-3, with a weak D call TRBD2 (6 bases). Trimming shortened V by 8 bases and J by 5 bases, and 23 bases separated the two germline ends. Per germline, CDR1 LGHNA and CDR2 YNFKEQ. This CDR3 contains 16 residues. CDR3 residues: CASARSGTSREDTQYF. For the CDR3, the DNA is TGTGCCAGCGCGCGGAGTGGGACTTCCCGGGAAGATACGCAGTATTTT.

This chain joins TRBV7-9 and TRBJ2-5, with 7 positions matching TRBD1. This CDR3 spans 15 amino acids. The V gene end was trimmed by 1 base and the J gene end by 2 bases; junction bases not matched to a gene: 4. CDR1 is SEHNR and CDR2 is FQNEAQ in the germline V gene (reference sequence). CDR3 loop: CASSLVGTAQETQYF. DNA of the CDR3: TGTGCCAGCAGCTTAGTTGGGACAGCTCAAGAGACCCAGTACTTC.

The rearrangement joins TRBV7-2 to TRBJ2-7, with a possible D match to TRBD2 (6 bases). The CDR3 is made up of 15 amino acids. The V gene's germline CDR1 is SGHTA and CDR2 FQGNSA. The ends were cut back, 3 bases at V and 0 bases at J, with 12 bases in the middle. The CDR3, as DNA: TGTGCCAGCAGCTTGGCTAGCGAATTCTCCTACGAGCAGTACTTC. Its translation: CASSLASEFSYEQYF.

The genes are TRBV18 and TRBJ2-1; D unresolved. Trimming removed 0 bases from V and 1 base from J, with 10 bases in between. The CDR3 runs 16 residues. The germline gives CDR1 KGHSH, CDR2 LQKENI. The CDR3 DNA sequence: TGTGCCAGCTCACCACCGAGGCAGGCGTCCTACAATGAGCAGTTCTTC. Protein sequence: CASSPPRQASYNEQFF.

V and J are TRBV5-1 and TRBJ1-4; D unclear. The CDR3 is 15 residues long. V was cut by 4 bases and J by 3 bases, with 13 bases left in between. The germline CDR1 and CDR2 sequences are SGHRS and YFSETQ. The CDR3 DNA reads TGCGCCAGCAGCGCTGCCAGCACCGCTAATGAAAAACTGTTTTTT. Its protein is CASSAASTANEKLFF.

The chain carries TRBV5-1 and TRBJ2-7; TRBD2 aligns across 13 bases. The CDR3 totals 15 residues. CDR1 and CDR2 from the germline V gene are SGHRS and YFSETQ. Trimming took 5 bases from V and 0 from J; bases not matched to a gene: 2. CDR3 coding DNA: TGCGCCAGCAGTTGGACTAGCGGGGGCTCCTACGAGCAGTACTTC. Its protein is CASSWTSGGSYEQYF.

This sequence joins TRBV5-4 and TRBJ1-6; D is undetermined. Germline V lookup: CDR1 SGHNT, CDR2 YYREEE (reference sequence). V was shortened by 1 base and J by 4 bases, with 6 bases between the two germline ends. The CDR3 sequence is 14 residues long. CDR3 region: CASSLYKYNSPLHF. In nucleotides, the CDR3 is TGTGCCAGCAGCTTGTACAAATATAATTCACCCCTCCACTTT.

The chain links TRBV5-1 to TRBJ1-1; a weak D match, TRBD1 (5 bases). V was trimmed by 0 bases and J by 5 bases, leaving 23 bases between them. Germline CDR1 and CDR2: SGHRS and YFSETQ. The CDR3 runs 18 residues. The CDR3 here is CASSLDGVRVLSGTEAFF. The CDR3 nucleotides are TGCGCCAGCAGCTTGGACGGTGTCAGGGTGTTATCAGGGACTGAAGCTTTCTTT.

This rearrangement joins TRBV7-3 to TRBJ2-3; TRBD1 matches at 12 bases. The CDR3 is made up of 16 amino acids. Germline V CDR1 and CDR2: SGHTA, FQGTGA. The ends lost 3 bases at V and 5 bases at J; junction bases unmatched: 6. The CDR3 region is CASSFNRDRGRDTQYF. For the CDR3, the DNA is TGTGCCAGCAGCTTCAACCGGGACAGGGGGCGAGATACGCAGTATTTT. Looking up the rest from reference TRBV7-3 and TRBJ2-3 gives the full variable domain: GAGVSQTPSNKVTEKGKYVELRCDPISGHTALYWYRQSLGQGPEFLIYFQGTGAADDSGLPNDRFFAVRPEGSVSTLKIQRTERGDSAVYLCASSFNRDRGRDTQYFGPGTRLTVL.